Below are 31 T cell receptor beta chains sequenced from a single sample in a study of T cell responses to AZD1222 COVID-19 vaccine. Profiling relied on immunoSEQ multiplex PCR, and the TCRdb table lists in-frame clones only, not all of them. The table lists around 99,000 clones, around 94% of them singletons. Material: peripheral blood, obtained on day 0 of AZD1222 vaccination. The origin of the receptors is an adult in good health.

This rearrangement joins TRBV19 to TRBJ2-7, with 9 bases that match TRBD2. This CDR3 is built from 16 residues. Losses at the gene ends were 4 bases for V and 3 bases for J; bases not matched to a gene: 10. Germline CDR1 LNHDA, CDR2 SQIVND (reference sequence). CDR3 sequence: CASSSRGGGGRYEQYF. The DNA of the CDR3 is TGTGCCAGTAGTAGCCGAGGCGGGGGGGGCCGCTACGAGCAGTACTTC. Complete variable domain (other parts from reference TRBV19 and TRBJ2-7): DGGITQSPKYLFRKEGQNVTLSCEQNLNHDAMYWYRQDPGQGLRLIYYSQIVNDFQKGDIAEGYSVSREKKESFPLTVTSAQKNPTAFYLCASSSRGGGGRYEQYFGPGTRLTVT.

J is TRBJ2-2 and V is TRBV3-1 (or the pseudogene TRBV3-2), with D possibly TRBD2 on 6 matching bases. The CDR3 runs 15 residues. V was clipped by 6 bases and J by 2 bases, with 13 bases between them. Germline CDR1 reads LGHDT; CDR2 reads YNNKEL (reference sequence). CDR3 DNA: TGTGCCAGCAGTTACGCGGGGTACAACACCGGGGAGCTGTTTTTT. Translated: CASSYAGYNTGELFF.

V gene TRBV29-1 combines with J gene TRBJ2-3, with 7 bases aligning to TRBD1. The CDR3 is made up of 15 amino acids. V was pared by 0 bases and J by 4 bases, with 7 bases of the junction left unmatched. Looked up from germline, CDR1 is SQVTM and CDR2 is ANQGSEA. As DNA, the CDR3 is TGCAGCGTTGAAGAAGGGACAGTCCGGTCAGATACGCAGTATTTT. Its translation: CSVEEGTVRSDTQYF.

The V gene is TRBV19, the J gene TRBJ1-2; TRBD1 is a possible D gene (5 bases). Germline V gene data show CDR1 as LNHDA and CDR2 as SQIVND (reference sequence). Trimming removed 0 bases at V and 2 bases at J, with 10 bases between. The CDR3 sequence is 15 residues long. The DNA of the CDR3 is TGTGCCAGTAGTATAGATCGGGGCAGCAACTATGGCTACACCTTC. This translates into CASSIDRGSNYGYTF. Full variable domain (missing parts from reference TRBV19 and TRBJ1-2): DGGITQSPKYLFRKEGQNVTLSCEQNLNHDAMYWYRQDPGQGLRLIYYSQIVNDFQKGDIAEGYSVSREKKESFPLTVTSAQKNPTAFYLCASSIDRGSNYGYTFGSGTRLTVV.

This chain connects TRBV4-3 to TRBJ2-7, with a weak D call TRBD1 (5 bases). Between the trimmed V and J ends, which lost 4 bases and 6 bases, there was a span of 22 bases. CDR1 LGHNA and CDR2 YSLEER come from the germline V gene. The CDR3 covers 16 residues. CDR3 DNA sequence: TGCGCCAGCAGCCTTGAACCAACCCCCAGGGCGACCGAGCAGTACTTC. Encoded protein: CASSLEPTPRATEQYF.

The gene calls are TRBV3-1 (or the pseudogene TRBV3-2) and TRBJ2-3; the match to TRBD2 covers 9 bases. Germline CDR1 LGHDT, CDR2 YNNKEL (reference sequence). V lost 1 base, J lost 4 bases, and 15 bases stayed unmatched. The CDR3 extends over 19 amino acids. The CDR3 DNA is TGTGCCAGCAGCCAAGTACCTGCCTGGCCTAGCGGGACCCCAGATACGCAGTATTTT. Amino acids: CASSQVPAWPSGTPDTQYF.

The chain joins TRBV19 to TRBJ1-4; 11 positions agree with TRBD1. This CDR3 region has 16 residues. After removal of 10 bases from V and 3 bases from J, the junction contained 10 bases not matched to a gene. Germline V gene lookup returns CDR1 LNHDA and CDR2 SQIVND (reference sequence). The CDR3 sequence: CATERDRGKSNEKLFF. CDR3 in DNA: TGTGCCACAGAACGGGACAGGGGGAAGTCTAATGAAAAACTGTTTTTT.

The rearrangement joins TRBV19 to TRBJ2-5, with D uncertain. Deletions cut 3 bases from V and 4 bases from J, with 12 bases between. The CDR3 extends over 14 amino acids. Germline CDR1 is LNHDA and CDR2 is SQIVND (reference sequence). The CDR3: CASSMATFGETQYF. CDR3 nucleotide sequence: TGTGCCAGTAGTATGGCTACTTTCGGAGAGACCCAGTACTTC.

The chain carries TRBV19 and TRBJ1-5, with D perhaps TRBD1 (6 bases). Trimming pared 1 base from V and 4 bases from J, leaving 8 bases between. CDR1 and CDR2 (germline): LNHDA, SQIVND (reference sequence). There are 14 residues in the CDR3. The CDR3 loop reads CASSIGTENQPQHF. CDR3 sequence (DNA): TGTGCCAGTAGTATAGGGACAGAGAATCAGCCCCAGCATTTT.

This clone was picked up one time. In nucleotides, the CDR3 is TGTGCCATCCGTACGGGACTATTGTCTGAGCAGTTCTTC. The encoded protein is CAIRTGLLSEQFF. The J gene is TRBJ2-1, the V gene TRBV10-3; 7 bases fit TRBD2. CDR1 and CDR2 (germline): ENHRY, SYGVKD. The CDR3 loop spans 13 amino acids. J lost 9 bases, V lost 8 bases, and 10 bases had no gene match.

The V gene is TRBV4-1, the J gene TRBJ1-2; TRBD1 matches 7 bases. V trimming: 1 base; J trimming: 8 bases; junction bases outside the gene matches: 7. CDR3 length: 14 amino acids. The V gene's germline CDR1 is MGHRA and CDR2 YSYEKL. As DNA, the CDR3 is TGCGCCAGCAGCCAAGTCTCAGGGGGTGGGGGCTACACCTTC. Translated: CASSQVSGGGGYTF.

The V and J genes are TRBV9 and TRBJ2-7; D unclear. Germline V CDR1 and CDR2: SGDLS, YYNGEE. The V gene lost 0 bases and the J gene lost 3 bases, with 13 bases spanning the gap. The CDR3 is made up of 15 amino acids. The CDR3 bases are TGTGCCAGCAGCGTAGTACCCCCCCACCTCTACGAGCAGTACTTC. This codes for CASSVVPPHLYEQYF.

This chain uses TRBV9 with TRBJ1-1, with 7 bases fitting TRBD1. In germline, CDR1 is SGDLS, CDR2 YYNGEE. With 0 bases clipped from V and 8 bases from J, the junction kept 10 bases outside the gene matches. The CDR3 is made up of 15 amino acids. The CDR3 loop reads CASSVAPDRVSEAFF. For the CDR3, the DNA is TGTGCCAGCAGCGTAGCCCCAGACAGGGTCAGCGAAGCTTTCTTT.

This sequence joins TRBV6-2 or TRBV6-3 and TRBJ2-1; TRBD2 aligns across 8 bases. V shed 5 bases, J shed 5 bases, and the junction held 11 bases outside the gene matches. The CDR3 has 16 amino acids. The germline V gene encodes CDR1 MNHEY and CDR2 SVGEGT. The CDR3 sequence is CASSPRGLAGHNEQFF. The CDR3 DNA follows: TGTGCCAGCAGTCCCCGGGGGCTAGCGGGCCACAATGAGCAGTTCTTC.

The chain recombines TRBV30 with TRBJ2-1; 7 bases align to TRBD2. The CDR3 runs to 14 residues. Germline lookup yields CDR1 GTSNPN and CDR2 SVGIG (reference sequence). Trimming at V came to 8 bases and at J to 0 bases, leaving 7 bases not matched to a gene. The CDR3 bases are TGTGCCCTAAGTAGCGGGTCCTCCTACAATGAGCAGTTCTTC. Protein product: CALSSGSSYNEQFF.

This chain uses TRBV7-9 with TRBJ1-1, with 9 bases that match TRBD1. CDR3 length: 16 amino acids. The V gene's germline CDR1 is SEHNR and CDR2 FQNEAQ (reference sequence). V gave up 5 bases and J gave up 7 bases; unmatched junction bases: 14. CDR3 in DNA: TGTGCCAGCAGCCCCCCACCCGGGACAGGGACCTTTGAAGCTTTCTTT. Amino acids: CASSPPPGTGTFEAFF. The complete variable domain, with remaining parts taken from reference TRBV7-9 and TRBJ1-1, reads DTGVSQNPRHKITKRGQNVTFRCDPISEHNRLYWYRQTLGQGPEFLTYFQNEAQLEKSRLLSDRFSAERPKGSFSTLEIQRTEQGDSAMYLCASSPPPGTGTFEAFFGQGTRLTVV.

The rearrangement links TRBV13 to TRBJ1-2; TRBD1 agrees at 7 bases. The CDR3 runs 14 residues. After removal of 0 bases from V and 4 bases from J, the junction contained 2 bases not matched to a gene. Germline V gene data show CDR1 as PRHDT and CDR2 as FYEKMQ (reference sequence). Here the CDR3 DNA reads TGTGCCAGCAGCTTAGGACAGGGGACCTATGGCTACACCTTC. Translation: CASSLGQGTYGYTF. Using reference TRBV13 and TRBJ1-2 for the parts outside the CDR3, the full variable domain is AAGVIQSPRHLIKEKRETATLKCYPIPRHDTVYWYQQGPGQDPQFLISFYEKMQSDKGSIPDRFSAQQFSDYHSELNMSSLELGDSALYFCASSLGQGTYGYTFGSGTRLTVV.

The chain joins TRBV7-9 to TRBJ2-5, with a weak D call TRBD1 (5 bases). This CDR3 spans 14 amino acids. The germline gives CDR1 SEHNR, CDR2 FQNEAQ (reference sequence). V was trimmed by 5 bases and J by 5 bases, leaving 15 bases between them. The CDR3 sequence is CASSHEIAGETQYF. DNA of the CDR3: TGTGCCAGCAGCCATGAGATAGCAGGGGAGACCCAGTACTTC.

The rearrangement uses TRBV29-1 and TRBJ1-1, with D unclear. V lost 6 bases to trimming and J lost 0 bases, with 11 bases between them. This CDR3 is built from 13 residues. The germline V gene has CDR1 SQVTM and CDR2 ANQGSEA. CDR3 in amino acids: CSVIPRMNTEAFF. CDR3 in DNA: TGCAGCGTCATCCCCAGGATGAACACTGAAGCTTTCTTT.

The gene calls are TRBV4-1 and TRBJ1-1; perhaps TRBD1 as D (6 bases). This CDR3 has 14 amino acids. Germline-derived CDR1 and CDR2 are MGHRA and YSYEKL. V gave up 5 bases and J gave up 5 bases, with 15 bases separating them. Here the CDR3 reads CASSFGTPYTEAFF. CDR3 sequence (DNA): TGCGCCAGCAGCTTTGGGACACCCTATACTGAAGCTTTCTTT.

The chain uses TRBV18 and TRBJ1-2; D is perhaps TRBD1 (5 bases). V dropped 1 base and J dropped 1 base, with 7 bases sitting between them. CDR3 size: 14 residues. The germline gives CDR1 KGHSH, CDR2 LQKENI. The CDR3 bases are TGTGCCAGCTCACCACTAAGGGGTAACTATGGCTACACCTTC. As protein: CASSPLRGNYGYTF.

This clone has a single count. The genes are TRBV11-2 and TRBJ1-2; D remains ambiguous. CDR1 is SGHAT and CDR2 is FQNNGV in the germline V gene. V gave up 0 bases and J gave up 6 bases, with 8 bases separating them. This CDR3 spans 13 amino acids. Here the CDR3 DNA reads TGTGCCAGCAGCTTAGAGCCAGGCCATGGCTACACCTTC. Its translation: CASSLEPGHGYTF.

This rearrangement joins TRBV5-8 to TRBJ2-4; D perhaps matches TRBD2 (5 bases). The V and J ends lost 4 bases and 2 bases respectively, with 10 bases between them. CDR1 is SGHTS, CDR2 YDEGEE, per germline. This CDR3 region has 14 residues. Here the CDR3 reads CASSPTGTKNIQYF. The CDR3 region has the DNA TGTGCCAGCAGCCCCACGGGGACCAAAAACATTCAGTACTTC.

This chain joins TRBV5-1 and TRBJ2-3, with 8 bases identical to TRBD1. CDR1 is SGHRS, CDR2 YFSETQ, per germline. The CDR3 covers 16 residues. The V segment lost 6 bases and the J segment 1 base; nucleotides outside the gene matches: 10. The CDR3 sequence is CASTFGLGQGTDTQYF. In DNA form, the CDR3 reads TGCGCCAGCACCTTTGGGTTGGGACAGGGCACAGATACGCAGTATTTT.

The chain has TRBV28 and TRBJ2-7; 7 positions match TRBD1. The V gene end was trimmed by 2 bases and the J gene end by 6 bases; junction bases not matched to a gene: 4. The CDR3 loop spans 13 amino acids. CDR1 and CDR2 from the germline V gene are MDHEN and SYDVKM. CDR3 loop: CASSLDRAAEQYF. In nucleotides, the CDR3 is TGTGCCAGCAGTTTAGACAGGGCGGCCGAGCAGTACTTC.

The CDR3 loop is CASRTYREGYTF. CDR3 DNA: TGTGCCAGCAGGACATACAGGGAAGGCTACACCTTC. This chain links TRBV12-3 or TRBV12-4 with TRBJ1-2, with D perhaps TRBD1 (6 bases). This CDR3 is 12 amino acids long. Trimming cost V 6 bases and J 8 bases, with 13 bases left between them.

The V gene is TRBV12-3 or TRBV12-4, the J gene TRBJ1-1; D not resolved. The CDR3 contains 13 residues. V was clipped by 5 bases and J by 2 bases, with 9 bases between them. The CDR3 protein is CASSTRGNTEAFF. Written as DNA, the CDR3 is TGTGCCAGCAGTACCAGAGGAAACACTGAAGCTTTCTTT.

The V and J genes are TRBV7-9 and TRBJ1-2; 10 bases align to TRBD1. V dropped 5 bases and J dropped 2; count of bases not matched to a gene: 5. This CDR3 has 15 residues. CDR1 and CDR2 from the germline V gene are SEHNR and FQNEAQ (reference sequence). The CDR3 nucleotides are TGTGCCAGCAGCCCCACGGGACAGGGGAACTATGGCTACACCTTC. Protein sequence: CASSPTGQGNYGYTF.

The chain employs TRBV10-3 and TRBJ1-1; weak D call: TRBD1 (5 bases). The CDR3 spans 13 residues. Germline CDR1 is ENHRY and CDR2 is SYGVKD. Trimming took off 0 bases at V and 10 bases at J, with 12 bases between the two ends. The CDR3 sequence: CAISESKGERAFF. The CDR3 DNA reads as TGTGCCATCAGTGAGTCGAAAGGGGAGAGAGCTTTCTTT.

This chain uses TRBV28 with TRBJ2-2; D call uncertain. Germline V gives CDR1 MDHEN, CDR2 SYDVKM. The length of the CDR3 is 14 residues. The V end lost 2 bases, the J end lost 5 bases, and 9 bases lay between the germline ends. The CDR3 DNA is TGTGCCAGCAGTTTAGCAGCTCATACCGGGGAGCTGTTTTTT. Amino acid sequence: CASSLAAHTGELFF. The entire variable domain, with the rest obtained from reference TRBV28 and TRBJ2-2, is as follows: DVKVTQSSRYLVKRTGEKVFLECVQDMDHENMFWYRQDPGLGLRLIYFSYDVKMKEKGDIPEGYSVSREKKERFSLILESASTNQTSMYLCASSLAAHTGELFFGEGSRLTVL.

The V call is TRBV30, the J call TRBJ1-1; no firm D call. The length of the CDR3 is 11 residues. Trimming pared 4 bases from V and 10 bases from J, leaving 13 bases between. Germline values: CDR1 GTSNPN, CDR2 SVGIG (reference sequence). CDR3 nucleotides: TGTGCCTGGACCCCGGGGTTAGGAGCTTTCTTT. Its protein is CAWTPGLGAFF. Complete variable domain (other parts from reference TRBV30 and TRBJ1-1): SQTIHQWPATLVQPVGSPLSLECTVEGTSNPNLYWYRQAAGRGLQLLFYSVGIGQISSEVPQNLSASRPQDRQFILSSKKLLLSDSGFYLCAWTPGLGAFFGQGTRLTVV.